This is a list of T cell receptor beta chains from one sample in a study of cytomegalovirus exposure and HLA in healthy donors. Sequenced by immunoSEQ multiplex PCR; TCRdb stores in-frame clones only, minus some. The data hold 250,000 to 350,000 clones, with more than 55% observed a single time. The sample taken for sequencing was PBMCs. The receptors stem from a female donor in good health and CMV-seronegative. Each CDR3 is given with its conserved first and last residue. The D gene is left open where the match is weak.

CDR3 protein: CASGSPYVERAFF
V gene: TRBV12-5
D gene: NA
J gene: TRBJ1-1

CDR3 protein: CASRQPVQETQYF
V gene: TRBV7-2
D gene: NA
J gene: TRBJ2-5

CDR3 protein: CASSLGGGGRTGELFF
V gene: TRBV5-1
D gene: TRBD2
J gene: TRBJ2-2

CDR3 protein: CASMVPGVPGNTIYF
V gene: TRBV28
D gene: NA
J gene: TRBJ1-3

CDR3 protein: CASSPGQAWNEQFF
V gene: TRBV5-6
D gene: TRBD1
J gene: TRBJ2-1

CDR3 protein: CASSLDEEQFF
V gene: TRBV11-3
D gene: NA
J gene: TRBJ2-1

CDR3 protein: CASSLGTERYNEQFF
V gene: TRBV5-4
D gene: TRBD1
J gene: TRBJ2-1

CDR3 protein: CASSSGVNWNNEQFF
V gene: TRBV13
D gene: NA
J gene: TRBJ2-1

CDR3 protein: CAISESGAGGRAFF
V gene: TRBV10-3
D gene: TRBD1
J gene: TRBJ1-1

CDR3 protein: CASSARRGGTEAFF
V gene: TRBV19
D gene: NA
J gene: TRBJ1-1

CDR3 protein: CSARAYEQFF
V gene: TRBV20-1
D gene: NA
J gene: TRBJ2-1

CDR3 protein: CASSEGYRAGTLFSYEQYF
V gene: TRBV2
D gene: NA
J gene: TRBJ2-7

CDR3 protein: CASSQTSTGELFF
V gene: TRBV14
D gene: NA
J gene: TRBJ2-2

CDR3 protein: CASSQDLAGGMVGHTGELFF
V gene: TRBV4-1
D gene: TRBD2
J gene: TRBJ2-2

CDR3 protein: CASSRQGSDEKLFF
V gene: TRBV7-9
D gene: TRBD1
J gene: TRBJ1-4

CDR3 protein: CASSASGGNTEAFF
V gene: TRBV7-6
D gene: TRBD1
J gene: TRBJ1-1

CDR3 protein: CASSLQGVRYGNEQFF
V gene: TRBV5-1
D gene: TRBD1
J gene: TRBJ2-1

CDR3 protein: CAISEQGRGNTIYF
V gene: TRBV10-3
D gene: TRBD1
J gene: TRBJ1-3

CDR3 protein: CASSAGQGSHNEQFF
V gene: TRBV6-4
D gene: TRBD1
J gene: TRBJ2-1

CDR3 protein: CASTLLAGVVNEQFF
V gene: TRBV19
D gene: TRBD2
J gene: TRBJ2-1

CDR3 protein: CASSDRNRAMNTEAFF
V gene: TRBV7-2
D gene: NA
J gene: TRBJ1-1

CDR3 protein: CASSMQTGGGGTQYF
V gene: TRBV5-6
D gene: TRBD1
J gene: TRBJ2-5

CDR3 protein: CASSLFVRSVEAFF
V gene: TRBV27
D gene: NA
J gene: TRBJ1-1

CDR3 protein: CASSSSSELGGNIQYF
V gene: TRBV7-8
D gene: NA
J gene: TRBJ2-4

CDR3 protein: CASSLSIRGLGDSPLHF
V gene: TRBV27
D gene: NA
J gene: TRBJ1-6

CDR3 protein: CASSDSILAGPGELFF
V gene: TRBV6-4
D gene: TRBD2
J gene: TRBJ2-2

CDR3 protein: CASGIGSGYTGELFF
V gene: TRBV28
D gene: NA
J gene: TRBJ2-2

CDR3 protein: CASSPQGTGANVLTF
V gene: TRBV18
D gene: NA
J gene: TRBJ2-6

CDR3 protein: CASSLVPTGSYGYTF
V gene: TRBV11-2
D gene: TRBD1
J gene: TRBJ1-2

CDR3 protein: CASHSGRPYNEQFF
V gene: TRBV6-5
D gene: TRBD2
J gene: TRBJ2-1

CDR3 protein: CASSLVVGPNTGELFF
V gene: TRBV5-1
D gene: NA
J gene: TRBJ2-2

CDR3 protein: CASSLSTGTGGYGANVLTF
V gene: TRBV7-9
D gene: TRBD1
J gene: TRBJ2-6

CDR3 protein: CASSLGRTGVNLWDEKLFF
V gene: TRBV7-8
D gene: TRBD1
J gene: TRBJ1-4

CDR3 protein: CASSPSAGAGVEQYF
V gene: TRBV5-1
D gene: TRBD2
J gene: TRBJ2-7

CDR3 protein: CASIYGTVLYEQYF
V gene: TRBV2
D gene: NA
J gene: TRBJ2-7

CDR3 protein: CASSPRGGRNYGYTF
V gene: TRBV6-5
D gene: NA
J gene: TRBJ1-2

CDR3 protein: CATNTGAGEQFF
V gene: TRBV15
D gene: NA
J gene: TRBJ2-1

CDR3 protein: CASRGPGDGTYEQYF
V gene: TRBV19
D gene: NA
J gene: TRBJ2-7

CDR3 protein: CASSLGGGSYNEQFF
V gene: TRBV4-1
D gene: TRBD2
J gene: TRBJ2-1

CDR3 protein: CASSPGTLNHGYTF
V gene: TRBV18
D gene: NA
J gene: TRBJ1-2

CDR3 protein: CAWSVDSNFYEQYF
V gene: TRBV30
D gene: NA
J gene: NA

CDR3 protein: CASSLESGSYGYTF
V gene: TRBV5-1
D gene: NA
J gene: TRBJ1-2

CDR3 protein: CASGLSGGTYNEQFF
V gene: TRBV12-5
D gene: NA
J gene: TRBJ2-1

CDR3 protein: CASRETGTGHYEQYF
V gene: TRBV10-1
D gene: TRBD1
J gene: NA

CDR3 protein: CASSSPSGTSYEQYF
V gene: TRBV11-2
D gene: TRBD2
J gene: TRBJ2-7

CDR3 protein: CASSPYAGAGQPQHF
V gene: TRBV9
D gene: NA
J gene: TRBJ1-5

CDR3 protein: CASSESTGRRPEAFF
V gene: TRBV10-1
D gene: TRBD1
J gene: TRBJ1-1

CDR3 protein: CASIQVGPRVDLFF
V gene: TRBV28
D gene: NA
J gene: TRBJ2-1

CDR3 protein: CASSLDPYSGDYEQYF
V gene: TRBV11-2
D gene: TRBD2
J gene: TRBJ2-7

CDR3 protein: CASRTSGSNEQFF
V gene: TRBV7-2
D gene: TRBD2
J gene: TRBJ2-1

CDR3 protein: CASSLGGMSSYEQYF
V gene: TRBV7-2
D gene: NA
J gene: TRBJ2-7